The entry below describes one T cell receptor (beta chain). Germline-derived CDR1 and CDR2 are LGHDT and YNNKEL (reference sequence). The trim removed 6 bases at V and 8 bases at J, leaving 16 bases unmatched. The CDR3 length is 16 residues. The data were obtained in a study of control samples from healthy donors and cancer patients. TCRdb keeps only in-frame clones here, not all; method: immunoSEQ multiplex PCR. The top ten clones hold about an eighth of a sample with about 30,000 clones, roughly nine tenths of them seen once. The sample comprised PBMCs. The rearrangement joins TRBV3-1 (or the pseudogene TRBV3-2) to TRBJ2-1, with 7 positions matching TRBD2. The sequence was obtained from a man over 45 with lung cancer. The CDR3 DNA reads as TGTGCCAGCAGGCGAGGTGGAGGGAGGGACTTAGATGAGCAGTTCTTC. Residues: CASRRGGGRDLDEQFF.